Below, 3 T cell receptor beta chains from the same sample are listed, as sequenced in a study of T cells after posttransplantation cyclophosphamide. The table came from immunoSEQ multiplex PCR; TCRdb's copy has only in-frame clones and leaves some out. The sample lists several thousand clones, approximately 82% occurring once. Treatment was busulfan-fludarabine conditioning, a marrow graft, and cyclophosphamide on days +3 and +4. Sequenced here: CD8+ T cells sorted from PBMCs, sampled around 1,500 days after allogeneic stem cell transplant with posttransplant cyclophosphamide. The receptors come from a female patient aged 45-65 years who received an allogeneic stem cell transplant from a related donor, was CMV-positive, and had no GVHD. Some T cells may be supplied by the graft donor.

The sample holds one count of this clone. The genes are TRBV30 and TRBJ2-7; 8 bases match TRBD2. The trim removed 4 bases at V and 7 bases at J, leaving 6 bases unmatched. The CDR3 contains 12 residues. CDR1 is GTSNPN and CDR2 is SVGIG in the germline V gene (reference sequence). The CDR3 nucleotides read TGTGCCTGGATGGGACTAGTTGGTGAGCAGTACTTC. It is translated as CAWMGLVGEQYF. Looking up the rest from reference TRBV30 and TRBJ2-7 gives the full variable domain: SQTIHQWPATLVQPVGSPLSLECTVEGTSNPNLYWYRQAAGRGLQLLFYSVGIGQISSEVPQNLSASRPQDRQFILSSKKLLLSDSGFYLCAWMGLVGEQYFGPGTRLTVT.

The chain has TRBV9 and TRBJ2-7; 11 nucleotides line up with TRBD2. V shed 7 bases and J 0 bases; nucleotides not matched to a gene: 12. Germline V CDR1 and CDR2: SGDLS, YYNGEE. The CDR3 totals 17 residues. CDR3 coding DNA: TGTGCCAGCGGAGGGGCCTTGACTAGCGGGGCCTCCTACGAGCAGTACTTC. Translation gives CASGGALTSGASYEQYF.

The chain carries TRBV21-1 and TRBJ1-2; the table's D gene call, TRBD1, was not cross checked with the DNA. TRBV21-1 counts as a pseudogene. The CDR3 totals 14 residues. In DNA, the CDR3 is TGTGCCAGCAGCGCTAAGACAGGGGGGGTTGGCTACACCTTC. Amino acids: CASSAKTGGVGYTF.